A selection of T cell receptor beta chains follows, all from one sample in a study of T-cell reconstitution after alpha-beta-depleted transplantation in children. TCRdb called the PCR reads again in MiXCR, with one record for every CDR3 protein. The sample includes about 610,000 distinct CDR3 sequences, about 10% seen only once; the top ten take roughly 3.9%. The sample here was PBMCs from the stem cell graft donor, taken from the stem cell graft. The source of these receptors is a human donor who donated a stem cell graft to a child with acute myeloid leukemia. The CDR3 runs from the conserved cysteine through the conserved F or W. A D gene is named only where the DNA matches it firmly. The size entry is marked missing in some rows and otherwise reads once, few, many or a size class.

v_call,clone_size,j_call,d_call,cdr3_aa,cdr3_nt
TRBV12-3/TRBV12-4,.,TRBJ1-1,.,CASSLSFGAFF,TGTGCCAGCAGTTTAAGCTTTGGCGCTTTCTTT
TRBV5-1,few,TRBJ2-2,.,CASSLRGGSSGHTGELFF,TGCGCCAGCAGCTTGAGAGGGGGTAGTAGCGGGCATACCGGGGAGCTGTTTTTT
TRBV20-1,.,TRBJ2-7,.,CSASEGRTGLLEQYF,TGCAGTGCTAGTGAGGGGAGGACTGGACTATTGGAGCAGTACTTC
TRBV3-1,few,TRBJ2-5,.,CASSQVGGEETQYF,TGTGCCAGCAGCCAAGTAGGCGGGGAAGAGACCCAGTACTTC
TRBV10-3,few,TRBJ2-1,.,CAISGVNEQFF,TGTGCCATCAGTGGGGTTAATGAGCAGTTCTTC
TRBV7-9,many,TRBJ2-1,.,CASSLKQGGNEQFF,TGTGCCAGCAGCTTAAAACAGGGGGGGAATGAGCAGTTCTTC
TRBV7-9,few,TRBJ2-3,.,CASSINGADTQYF,TGTGCCAGCAGCATTAACGGAGCAGATACGCAGTATTTT
TRBV30,.,TRBJ2-5,.,CAWSGLGETQYF,TGTGCCTGGAGTGGTCTCGGGGAGACCCAGTACTTC
TRBV5-1,few,TRBJ1-1,.,CASSLVGGRRTEAFF,TGCGCCAGCAGCTTGGTCGGGGGGCGTAGGACTGAAGCTTTCTTT
TRBV11-2,.,TRBJ2-5,TRBD2,CASSLDGRLAGGKTQYF,TGTGCCAGCAGCTTAGATGGTCGACTAGCGGGGGGCAAGACCCAGTACTTC
TRBV20-1,many,TRBJ2-5,.,CSASRGGGQETQYF,TGCAGTGCTAGTCGGGGTGGGGGACAAGAGACCCAGTACTTC
TRBV6-2/TRBV6-3,many,TRBJ2-4,TRBD2,CASSYRSGSAKNIQYF,TGTGCCAGCAGTTACAGGAGCGGGAGTGCCAAAAACATTCAGTACTTC
TRBV6-2/TRBV6-3,few,TRBJ2-5,.,CASSYWQETQYF,TGTGCCAGCAGTTACTGGCAAGAGACCCAGTACTTC
TRBV20-1,few,TRBJ2-7,TRBD2,CSVQSAWASGNYEQYF,TGCAGTGTACAATCCGCTTGGGCTAGCGGAAACTACGAGCAGTACTTC
TRBV12-3/TRBV12-4,few,TRBJ1-3,.,CASSLVGVWKETGNTIYF,TGTGCCAGCAGTTTAGTAGGGGTATGGAAGGAGACTGGAAACACCATATATTTT
TRBV30,.,TRBJ2-2,TRBD1,CACTRTGEVSGELFF,TGTGCCTGCACTAGGACAGGCGAGGTGTCCGGGGAGCTGTTTTTT
TRBV7-9,many,TRBJ2-1,TRBD2,CATPGTSGTNEQFF,TGTGCCACCCCCGGGACTAGCGGGACTAATGAGCAGTTCTTC
TRBV24-1,few,TRBJ2-7,TRBD1,CATSRRDRDKQYF,TGTGCCACCAGTCGAAGGGACAGGGACAAGCAGTACTTC
TRBV28,.,TRBJ2-5,TRBD2,CASSLLTRGLAGEETQYF,TGTGCCAGCAGTTTATTAACCCGTGGACTAGCGGGAGAAGAGACCCAGTACTTC
TRBV12-3/TRBV12-4,few,TRBJ2-3,.,CASSFVGTDTQYF,TGTGCCAGCAGTTTTGTGGGAACAGATACGCAGTATTTT
TRBV7-9,.,TRBJ1-1,TRBD1,CASSELKTGGSHEAFF,TGTGCCAGCAGCGAACTTAAGACAGGGGGCTCCCACGAAGCTTTCTTT
TRBV20-1,.,TRBJ2-2,.,CSANLGTNTGELFF,TGCAGTGCTAACTTGGGGACGAACACCGGGGAGCTGTTTTTT
TRBV27,many,TRBJ1-1,.,CASSWGGNTEAFF,TGTGCCAGCAGTTGGGGGGGGAACACTGAAGCTTTCTTT